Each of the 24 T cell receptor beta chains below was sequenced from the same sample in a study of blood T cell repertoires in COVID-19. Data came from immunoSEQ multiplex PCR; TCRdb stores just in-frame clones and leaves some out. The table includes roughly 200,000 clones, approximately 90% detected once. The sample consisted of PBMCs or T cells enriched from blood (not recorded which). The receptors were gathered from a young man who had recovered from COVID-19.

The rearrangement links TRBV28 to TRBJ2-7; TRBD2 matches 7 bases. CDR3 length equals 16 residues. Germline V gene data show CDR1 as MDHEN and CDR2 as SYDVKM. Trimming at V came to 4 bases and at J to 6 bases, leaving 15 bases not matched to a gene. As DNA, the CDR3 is TGTGCCAGCAGTTCCCCAGCGGGACGGTTTATTAGCGAGCAGTACTTC. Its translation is CASSSPAGRFISEQYF.

In DNA, the CDR3 is TGCGCCAGCAGGACTACCCGGAACACCGGGGAGCTGTTTTTT. Its protein product is CASRTTRNTGELFF. This chain connects TRBV5-1 to TRBJ2-2; a weak D match, TRBD2 (5 bases). V gave up 5 bases and J gave up 1 base, with 9 bases separating them. Germline CDR1 is SGHRS and CDR2 is YFSETQ. The CDR3 runs 14 residues.

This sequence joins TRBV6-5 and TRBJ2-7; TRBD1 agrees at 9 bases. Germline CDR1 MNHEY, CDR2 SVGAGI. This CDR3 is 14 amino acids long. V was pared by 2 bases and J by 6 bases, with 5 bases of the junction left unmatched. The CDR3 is CASSYSGDRVEQYF. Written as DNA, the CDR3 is TGTGCCAGCAGTTACAGCGGGGACAGGGTCGAGCAGTACTTC.

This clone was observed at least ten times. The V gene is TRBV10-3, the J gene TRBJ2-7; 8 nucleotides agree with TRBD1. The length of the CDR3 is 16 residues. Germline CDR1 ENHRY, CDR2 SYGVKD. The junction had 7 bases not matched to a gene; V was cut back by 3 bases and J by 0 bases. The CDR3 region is CAISDRQGPNSYEQYF. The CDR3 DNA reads TGTGCCATCAGTGACCGACAGGGGCCCAACTCCTACGAGCAGTACTTC.

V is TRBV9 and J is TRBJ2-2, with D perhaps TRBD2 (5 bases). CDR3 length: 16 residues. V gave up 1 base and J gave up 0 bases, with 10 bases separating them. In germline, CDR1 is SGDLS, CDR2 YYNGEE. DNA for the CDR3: TGTGCCAGCAGCGTATATAGCGCTGCGAACACCGGGGAGCTGTTTTTT. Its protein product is CASSVYSAANTGELFF.

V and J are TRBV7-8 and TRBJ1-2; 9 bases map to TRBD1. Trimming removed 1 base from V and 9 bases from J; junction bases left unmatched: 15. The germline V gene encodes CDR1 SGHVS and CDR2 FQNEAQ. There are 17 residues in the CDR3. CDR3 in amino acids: CASSLGRTGVGTERYTF. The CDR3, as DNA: TGTGCCAGCAGCTTAGGCCGGACAGGGGTCGGAACCGAACGCTACACCTTC.

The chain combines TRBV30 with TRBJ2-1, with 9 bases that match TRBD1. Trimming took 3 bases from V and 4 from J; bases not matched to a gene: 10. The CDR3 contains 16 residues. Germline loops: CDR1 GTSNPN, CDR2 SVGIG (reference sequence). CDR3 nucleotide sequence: TGTGCCTGGAGCCACAGGGGGCCGTTGAGGTACAATGAGCAGTTCTTC. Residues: CAWSHRGPLRYNEQFF.

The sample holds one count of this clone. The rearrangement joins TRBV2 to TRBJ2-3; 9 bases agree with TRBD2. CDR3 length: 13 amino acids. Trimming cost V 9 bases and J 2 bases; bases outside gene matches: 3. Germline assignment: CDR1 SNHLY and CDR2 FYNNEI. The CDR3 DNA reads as TGTGCCAGTTTGGGACTAGCCACAGATACGCAGTATTTT. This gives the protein CASLGLATDTQYF. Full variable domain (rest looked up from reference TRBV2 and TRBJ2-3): EPEVTQTPSHQVTQMGQEVILRCVPISNHLYFYWYRQILGQKVEFLVSFYNNEISEKSEIFDDQFSVERPDGSNFTLKIRSTKLEDSAMYFCASLGLATDTQYFGPGTRLTVL.

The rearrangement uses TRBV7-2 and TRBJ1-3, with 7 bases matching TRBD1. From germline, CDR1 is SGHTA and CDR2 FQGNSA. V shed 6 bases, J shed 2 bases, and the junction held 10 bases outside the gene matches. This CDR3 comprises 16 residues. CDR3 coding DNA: TGTGCCAGCAGTTATTCCGGGACAGCCACTGGAAACACCATATATTTT. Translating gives CASSYSGTATGNTIYF.

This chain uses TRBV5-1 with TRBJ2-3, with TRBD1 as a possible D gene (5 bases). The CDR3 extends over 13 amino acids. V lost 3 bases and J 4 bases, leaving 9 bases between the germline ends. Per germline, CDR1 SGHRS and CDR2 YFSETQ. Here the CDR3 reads CASSYAGPDTQYF. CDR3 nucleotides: TGCGCCAGCAGCTATGCAGGGCCAGATACGCAGTATTTT.

The CDR3 sequence is CASSTGATSGNYEQYF. The CDR3 region has the DNA TGTGCCAGCAGCACAGGGGCGACTAGCGGGAACTACGAGCAGTACTTC. V is TRBV13 and J is TRBJ2-7; 11 bases line up with TRBD2. The V segment lost 5 bases and the J segment 3 bases; nucleotides outside the gene matches: 9. The length of the CDR3 is 16 residues. Germline V gives CDR1 PRHDT, CDR2 FYEKMQ (reference sequence).

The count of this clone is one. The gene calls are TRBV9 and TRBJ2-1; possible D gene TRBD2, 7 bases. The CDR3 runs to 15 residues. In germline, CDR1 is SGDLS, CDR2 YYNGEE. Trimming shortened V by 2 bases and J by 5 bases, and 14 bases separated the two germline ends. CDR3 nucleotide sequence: TGTGCCAGCAGCGTTAGCCAGGGGACTAACAATGAGCAGTTCTTC. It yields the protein CASSVSQGTNNEQFF.

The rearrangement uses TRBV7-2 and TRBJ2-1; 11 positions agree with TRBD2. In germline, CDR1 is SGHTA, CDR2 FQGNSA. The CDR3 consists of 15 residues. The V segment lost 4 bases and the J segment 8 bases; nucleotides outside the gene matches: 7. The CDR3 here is CASSSTSGSSYEQFF. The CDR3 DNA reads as TGTGCCAGCAGCTCTACTAGCGGGAGTAGCTATGAGCAGTTCTTC.

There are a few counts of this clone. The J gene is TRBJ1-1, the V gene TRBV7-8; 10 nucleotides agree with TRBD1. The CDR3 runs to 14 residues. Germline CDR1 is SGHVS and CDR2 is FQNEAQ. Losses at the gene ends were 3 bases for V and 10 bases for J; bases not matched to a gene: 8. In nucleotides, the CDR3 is TGTGCCAGCAGCTTGGACCAAGGACAGGGGGTAGCTTTCTTT. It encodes CASSLDQGQGVAFF.

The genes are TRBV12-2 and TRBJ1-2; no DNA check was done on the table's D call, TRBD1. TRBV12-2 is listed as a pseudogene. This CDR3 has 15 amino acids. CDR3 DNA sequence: TGTGCAAGTCGCTTATTTCGCAAGGGGAACTATGGCTACACCTTC. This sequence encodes CASRLFRKGNYGYTF.

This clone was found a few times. The CDR3 is CASRRQSTDTQYF. The DNA for the CDR3 is TGTGCCAGCAGACGACAGAGCACAGATACGCAGTATTTT. The chain joins TRBV3-1 (or the pseudogene TRBV3-2) to TRBJ2-3; D is perhaps TRBD1 (5 bases). CDR1 is LGHDT, CDR2 YNNKEL, per germline (reference sequence). V was pared by 6 bases and J by 0 bases, with 7 bases between. The CDR3 has 13 amino acids.

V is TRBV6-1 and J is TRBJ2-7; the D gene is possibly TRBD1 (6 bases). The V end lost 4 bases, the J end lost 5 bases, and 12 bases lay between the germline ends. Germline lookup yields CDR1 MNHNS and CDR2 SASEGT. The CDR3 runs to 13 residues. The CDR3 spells CASSAGESNEQYF. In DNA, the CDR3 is TGTGCCAGCAGTGCAGGGGAGAGCAACGAGCAGTACTTC.

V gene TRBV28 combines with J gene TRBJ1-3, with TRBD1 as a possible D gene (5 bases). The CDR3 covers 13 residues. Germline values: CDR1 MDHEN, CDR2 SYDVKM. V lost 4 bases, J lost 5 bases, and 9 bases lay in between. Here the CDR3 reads CASSSDRRNTIYF. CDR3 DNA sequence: TGTGCCAGCAGTTCAGACAGAAGAAACACCATATATTTT.

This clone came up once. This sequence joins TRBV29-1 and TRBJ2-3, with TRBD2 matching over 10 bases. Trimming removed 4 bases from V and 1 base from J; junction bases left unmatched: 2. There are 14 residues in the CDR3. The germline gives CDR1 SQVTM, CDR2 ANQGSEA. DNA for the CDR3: TGCAGCGTTGTCCTAGCGGGGGGCACAGATACGCAGTATTTT. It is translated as CSVVLAGGTDTQYF.

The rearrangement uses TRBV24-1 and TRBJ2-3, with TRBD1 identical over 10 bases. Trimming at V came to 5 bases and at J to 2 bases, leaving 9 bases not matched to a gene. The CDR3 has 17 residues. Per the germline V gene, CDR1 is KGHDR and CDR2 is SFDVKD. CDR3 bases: TGTGCCACCAGTGGCGACCGGGACAGGGGTAACACAGATACGCAGTATTTT. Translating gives CATSGDRDRGNTDTQYF.

The CDR3 sequence is CASSMSGTVQETQYF. CDR3 DNA sequence: TGTGCCAGTAGTATGTCCGGGACAGTTCAAGAGACCCAGTACTTC. This sequence joins TRBV19 and TRBJ2-5; 7 bases map to TRBD1. Germline V gives CDR1 LNHDA, CDR2 SQIVND (reference sequence). The junction had 6 bases not matched to a gene; V was cut back by 3 bases and J by 2 bases. The CDR3 consists of 15 residues.

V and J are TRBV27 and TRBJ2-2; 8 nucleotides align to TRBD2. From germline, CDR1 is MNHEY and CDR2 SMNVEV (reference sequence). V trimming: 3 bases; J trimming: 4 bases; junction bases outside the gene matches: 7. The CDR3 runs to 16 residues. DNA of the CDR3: TGTGCCAGCAGTTTGTACGGGGGGGTAGGCACCGGGGAGCTGTTTTTT. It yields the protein CASSLYGGVGTGELFF.

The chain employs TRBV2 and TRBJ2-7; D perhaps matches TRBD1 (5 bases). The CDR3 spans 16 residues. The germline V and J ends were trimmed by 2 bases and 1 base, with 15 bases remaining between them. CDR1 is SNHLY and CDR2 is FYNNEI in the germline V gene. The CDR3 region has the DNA TGTGCCAGCAGTGAATATTATCAAAGGGGATCCTACGAGCAGTACTTC. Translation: CASSEYYQRGSYEQYF. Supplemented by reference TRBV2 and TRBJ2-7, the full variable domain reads EPEVTQTPSHQVTQMGQEVILRCVPISNHLYFYWYRQILGQKVEFLVSFYNNEISEKSEIFDDQFSVERPDGSNFTLKIRSTKLEDSAMYFCASSEYYQRGSYEQYFGPGTRLTVT.

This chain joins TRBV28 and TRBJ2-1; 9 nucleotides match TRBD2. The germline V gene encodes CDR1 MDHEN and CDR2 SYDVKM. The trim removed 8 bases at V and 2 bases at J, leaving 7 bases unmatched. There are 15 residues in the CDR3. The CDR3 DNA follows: TGTGCCAGCTGTCGACTAGCGGAGGCCTACAATGAGCAGTTCTTC. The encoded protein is CASCRLAEAYNEQFF.